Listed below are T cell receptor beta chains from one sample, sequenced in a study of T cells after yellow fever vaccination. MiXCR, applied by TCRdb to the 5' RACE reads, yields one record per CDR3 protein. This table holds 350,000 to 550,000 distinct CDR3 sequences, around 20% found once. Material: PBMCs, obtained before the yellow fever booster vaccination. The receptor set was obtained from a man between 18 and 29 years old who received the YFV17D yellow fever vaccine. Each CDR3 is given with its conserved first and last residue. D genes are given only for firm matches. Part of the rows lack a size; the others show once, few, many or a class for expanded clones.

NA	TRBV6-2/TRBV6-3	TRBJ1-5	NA	CASSYGPTGGQPQHF	TGTGCCAGCAGTTACGGGCCAACCGGAGGGCAGCCCCAGCATTTT
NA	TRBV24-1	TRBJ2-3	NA	CATSKQGTTDTQYF	TGTGCCACCAGTAAGCAGGGTACCACAGATACGCAGTATTTT
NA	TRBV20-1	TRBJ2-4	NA	CSAPHGAKNIQYF	TGCAGTGCCCCCCACGGAGCCAAAAACATTCAGTACTTC
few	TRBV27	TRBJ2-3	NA	CASRSRRTSTDTQYF	TGTGCCAGCAGATCTAGAAGAACTAGCACAGATACGCAGTATTTT
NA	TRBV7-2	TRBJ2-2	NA	CASSIGANTGELFF	TGTGCCAGCAGCATTGGGGCTAACACCGGGGAGCTGTTTTTT
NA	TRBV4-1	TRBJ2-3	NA	CASSQDWGDTYTDTQYF	TGCGCCAGCAGCCAAGATTGGGGGGACACTTACACAGATACGCAGTATTTT
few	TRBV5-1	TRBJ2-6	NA	CASSLDSGANVLTF	TGCGCCAGCAGCTTGGACTCTGGGGCCAACGTCCTGACTTTC
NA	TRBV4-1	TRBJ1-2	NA	CASSQAAGAGGYTF	TGCGCCAGCAGCCAAGCGGCGGGGGCGGGCGGCTACACCTTC
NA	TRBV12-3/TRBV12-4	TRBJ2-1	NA	CASRVRVRGAEQFF	TGTGCCAGCCGGGTCCGGGTTCGGGGCGCTGAGCAGTTCTTC
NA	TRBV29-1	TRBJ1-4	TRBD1	CSVRNSGQGLSGEKLFF	TGCAGCGTTCGAAATTCGGGACAGGGCCTCAGCGGGGAAAAACTGTTTTTT